Shown below are 5 T cell receptor beta chains from a single sample sequenced in a study of OX40 agonist ivuxolimab in advanced cancers. Assay: immunoSEQ multiplex PCR; the TCRdb copy retains only in-frame clones and omits some. Altogether just over 90,000 clones are present, 92% being singletons, with the ten largest covering approximately 3.6%. Sequencing used CD4+ or CD8+ T cells sorted from blood, obtained in a trial of the OX40 agonist ivuxolimab. The receptor set was obtained from an adult with an advanced solid tumor such as melanoma, head and neck, liver or kidney cancer.

The rearrangement joins TRBV2 to TRBJ2-4; 9 bases are shared with TRBD1. Germline CDR1 reads SNHLY; CDR2 reads FYNNEI. V was pared by 4 bases and J by 0 bases, with 10 bases of the junction left unmatched. This CDR3 has 18 amino acids. The CDR3 region is CASSVRTGDYVAKNIQYF. The CDR3 DNA is TGTGCCAGCAGTGTCCGGACAGGGGACTACGTAGCCAAAAACATTCAGTACTTC.

The chain joins TRBV7-6 to TRBJ1-6; the D is unclear. This CDR3 has 18 amino acids. The ends were cut back, 1 base at V and 0 bases at J, with 13 bases in the middle. Germline-derived CDR1 and CDR2 are SGHVS and FNYEAQ. Here the CDR3 DNA reads TGTGCCAGCAGCTTAGTAGGCGGGATTAGCTCCTATAATTCACCCCTCCACTTT. Its translation: CASSLVGGISSYNSPLHF.

The chain couples TRBV29-1 to TRBJ1-2; D possibly corresponds to TRBD1 (6 bases). Germline V gives CDR1 SQVTM, CDR2 ANQGSEA. V gave up 6 bases and J gave up 3 bases, with 14 bases separating them. The CDR3 is made up of 13 amino acids. The DNA for the CDR3 is TGCAGCGTCGTGGGGGGGGCTTACTATGGCTACACCTTC. This codes for CSVVGGAYYGYTF.

The J gene is TRBJ2-1, the V gene TRBV15; possible D gene TRBD1, 6 bases. This CDR3 contains 15 residues. CDR1 LNHNV and CDR2 YYDKDF come from the germline V gene (reference sequence). Trimming left V 3 bases short and J 5 bases short, with 14 bases between. This CDR3 reads CATSSTGKPHNEQFF. The DNA of the CDR3 is TGTGCCACCAGCAGCACAGGGAAGCCCCACAATGAGCAGTTCTTC.

Only a few counts were recorded for this clone. The CDR3 region has the DNA TGTGCCCGACAGGGGACGACACCTGAAGCTTTCTTT. Translated: CARQGTTPEAFF. This rearrangement joins TRBV30 to TRBJ1-1; 8 bases are shared with TRBD1. V dropped 8 bases and J dropped 6; count of bases not matched to a gene: 8. This CDR3 is built from 12 residues. Germline CDR1 GTSNPN, CDR2 SVGIG (reference sequence).